The 15 T cell receptor beta chains in this list originate from one sample, sequenced in a study of chemoradiotherapy in HPV16-positive cancers. Data came from immunoSEQ multiplex PCR; TCRdb stores just in-frame clones and leaves some out. This table holds about 17,000 clones, approximately 91% found once. The sequenced sample was blood, obtained from a patient who underwent chemoradiotherapy. These receptors all come from a human donor with HPV-associated anogenital cancer.

The V gene is TRBV5-5, the J gene TRBJ2-7; 10 bases map to TRBD1. This CDR3 region has 15 residues. The V and J ends lost 4 bases and 2 bases, in that order; junction bases with no gene match: 6. Germline-derived CDR1 and CDR2 are SGHKS and YYEKEE (reference sequence). CDR3 sequence (DNA): TGTGCCAGCAGCCCGTCCGGGACAGGGGCCTACGAGCAGTACTTC. Residues: CASSPSGTGAYEQYF.

The rearrangement links TRBV6-5 to TRBJ2-5, with 10 bases identical to TRBD1. Germline assignment: CDR1 MNHEY and CDR2 SVGAGI. There are 14 residues in the CDR3. The V segment lost 5 bases and the J segment 5 bases; nucleotides outside the gene matches: 5. As DNA, the CDR3 is TGTGCCAGCAGTCCCCGGACAGGGGGGGAGACCCAGTACTTC. This gives the protein CASSPRTGGETQYF.

The chain couples TRBV19 to TRBJ2-3, with 7 bases that match TRBD2. V lost 2 bases and J lost 1; bases outside the gene matches: 6. The CDR3 runs to 16 residues. Per germline, CDR1 LNHDA and CDR2 SQIVND (reference sequence). As DNA, the CDR3 is TGTGCCAGTAGTATAAGTAGGGCGGGGGGCACAGATACGCAGTATTTT. Protein product: CASSISRAGGTDTQYF.

The chain recombines TRBV6-6 with TRBJ1-2, with D possibly matching TRBD1 (5 bases). Trimming removed 7 bases from V and 5 bases from J, with 20 bases in between. Germline assignment: CDR1 MNHNY and CDR2 SVGAGI (reference sequence). CDR3 size: 15 residues. CDR3 DNA sequence: TGTGCCAGCAACCCGGGGGTAGCGTTGGATTATGGCTACACCTTC. Residues: CASNPGVALDYGYTF.

This chain joins TRBV25-1 and TRBJ2-4; 7 bases line up with TRBD1. The germline CDR1 and CDR2 sequences are MGHDK and SYGVNS. V gave up 2 bases and J gave up 8 bases; unmatched junction bases: 6. This CDR3 has 14 residues. DNA for the CDR3: TGTGCCAGCAGTGAACCGACAGGGCCGTACATTCAGTACTTC. It specifies CASSEPTGPYIQYF.

CDR3 in DNA: TGCGCCAGCAATTCAGGGGGATCCACTGAAGCTTTCTTT. Translated: CASNSGGSTEAFF. V usage is TRBV5-1 and J usage is TRBJ1-1; 7 bases line up with TRBD1. V gave up 6 bases and J gave up 4 bases; unmatched junction bases: 6. Germline CDR1 SGHRS, CDR2 YFSETQ. The CDR3 length is 13 residues.

The rearrangement links TRBV18 to TRBJ2-2, with a tentative D call TRBD1 (5 bases). Trimming took 3 bases from V and 1 from J, leaving 9 bases between them. The germline CDR1 and CDR2 sequences are KGHSH and LQKENI. The CDR3 is 15 residues long. The CDR3 region has the DNA TGTGCCAGCTCACCTCCGACAGAGAACACCGGGGAGCTGTTTTTT. This sequence encodes CASSPPTENTGELFF.

V gene TRBV30 combines with J gene TRBJ1-4, with D unresolved. The V end lost 2 bases, the J end lost 0 bases, and 7 bases lay between the germline ends. Germline V gives CDR1 GTSNPN, CDR2 SVGIG (reference sequence). The CDR3 runs to 14 residues. The CDR3 nucleotides are TGTGCCTGGAGTCGGGAGTCAACTAATGAAAAACTGTTTTTT. It specifies CAWSRESTNEKLFF.

This sequence joins TRBV27 and TRBJ2-3, with D maybe TRBD2 (6 bases). Trimming stripped 4 bases from V and 6 bases from J, with 17 bases between. This CDR3 is built from 15 residues. The germline CDR1 and CDR2 sequences are MNHEY and SMNVEV (reference sequence). In DNA form, the CDR3 reads TGTGCCAGCAGTTCCTACATCGGGGGATTGGATACGCAGTATTTT. Protein: CASSSYIGGLDTQYF.

The chain joins TRBV5-4 to TRBJ1-2; weak D call: TRBD1 (5 bases). Germline V gives CDR1 SGHNT, CDR2 YYREEE (reference sequence). Trimming shortened V by 0 bases and J by 4 bases, and 13 bases separated the two germline ends. This CDR3 spans 15 amino acids. In nucleotides, the CDR3 is TGTGCCAGCAGCTTGGCCGGGGCGTTAGGCTATGGCTACACCTTC. Translated: CASSLAGALGYGYTF.

The gene calls are TRBV9 and TRBJ2-7, with 8 bases lining up with TRBD1. The CDR3 has 15 amino acids. The germline V gene has CDR1 SGDLS and CDR2 YYNGEE. V gave up 0 bases and J gave up 3 bases; unmatched junction bases: 5. For the CDR3, the DNA is TGTGCCAGCAGCGTAGGGGGACAGGCCCACTACGAGCAGTACTTC. Its protein product is CASSVGGQAHYEQYF. The full variable domain, completed using reference TRBV9 and TRBJ2-7, is DSGVTQTPKHLITATGQRVTLRCSPRSGDLSVYWYQQSLDQGLQFLIQYYNGEERAKGNILERFSAQQFPDLHSELNLSSLELGDSALYFCASSVGGQAHYEQYFGPGTRLTVT.

The rearrangement uses TRBV19 and TRBJ1-5; 12 bases match TRBD1. In germline, CDR1 is LNHDA, CDR2 SQIVND (reference sequence). CDR3 size: 17 residues. Unmatched junction bases numbered 6, after V lost 3 bases and J lost 3 bases. This CDR3 is CASSMKGTGGLNQPQHF. The CDR3 bases are TGTGCCAGTAGTATGAAGGGGACAGGGGGCCTCAATCAGCCCCAGCATTTT.

There are a few counts of this clone. This chain joins TRBV5-1 and TRBJ1-2; weak D call: TRBD1 (6 bases). The CDR3 extends over 14 amino acids. The germline V gene has CDR1 SGHRS and CDR2 YFSETQ. The germline V and J ends were trimmed by 0 bases and 4 bases, with 10 bases remaining between them. The CDR3 DNA follows: TGCGCCAGCAGCTTGGAGGGGACAAGCTATGGCTACACCTTC. It yields the protein CASSLEGTSYGYTF.

V and J are TRBV30 and TRBJ2-7, with a possible D match to TRBD1 (7 bases). The CDR3 contains 17 residues. V shed 0 bases and J shed 3 bases, with 21 bases lying between them. Germline CDR1 and CDR2: GTSNPN and SVGIG (reference sequence). The CDR3 DNA sequence: TGTGCCTGGAGTGTAGCGACTAGAATCGGACAGGTCTACGAGCAGTACTTC. Protein product: CAWSVATRIGQVYEQYF. Combining the CDR3 with reference TRBV30 and TRBJ2-7 gives the whole variable domain SQTIHQWPATLVQPVGSPLSLECTVEGTSNPNLYWYRQAAGRGLQLLFYSVGIGQISSEVPQNLSASRPQDRQFILSSKKLLLSDSGFYLCAWSVATRIGQVYEQYFGPGTRLTVT.

The chain links TRBV23-1 to TRBJ2-7, with 10 positions matching TRBD1. TRBV23-1 is annotated as an ORF whose role is uncertain. The CDR3 contains 17 residues. J lost 0 bases, V lost 2 bases, and 7 bases had no gene match. The CDR3, as DNA: TGCGCCAGCAGTCAAATTGCGACAGGGGGCGCCTCCTACGAGCAGTACGTC. Encoded protein: CASSQIATGGASYEQYV.